This TCR beta chain was captured by sequencing in a study of blood T cell repertoires in COVID-19. Assay used: immunoSEQ multiplex PCR; TCRdb lists only in-frame clones, some missing. The repertoire holds about 150,000 clones, with about 80% as singletons. V lost 2 bases and J lost 0, with 8 bases in between. The germline V gene has CDR1 SGHRS and CDR2 YFSETQ. This CDR3 spans 14 amino acids. The chain combines TRBV5-1 with TRBJ1-1, with a weak D call TRBD1 (5 bases). The TCR sequence derives from a man in his 70s with acute or convalescent COVID-19. Input material: peripheral blood. This CDR3 reads CASSLGEVNTEAFF. CDR3 DNA sequence: TGCGCCAGCAGCTTAGGGGAGGTGAACACTGAAGCTTTCTTT. Looking up the rest from reference TRBV5-1 and TRBJ1-1 gives the full variable domain: KAGVTQTPRYLIKTRGQQVTLSCSPISGHRSVSWYQQTPGQGLQFLFEYFSETQRNKGNFPGRFSGRQFSNSRSEMNVSTLELGDSALYLCASSLGEVNTEAFFGQGTRLTVV.